The rows below give T cell receptor beta chains drawn from one sample of a study of OX40 agonist ivuxolimab in advanced cancers. Assay: immunoSEQ multiplex PCR; the TCRdb copy retains only in-frame clones and omits some. The sample includes 70,000 to 90,000 clones, 85% of them seen just once. The sequenced sample was CD4+ or CD8+ T cells sorted from blood, obtained in a trial of the OX40 agonist ivuxolimab. Receptor source: an adult with an advanced solid tumor such as melanoma, head and neck, liver or kidney cancer. Each CDR3 is given with its conserved first and last residue.

TRBV7-2,TRBJ1-2,CASTQGAGDYGYTF
TRBV10-3,TRBJ1-1,CAISEQGVAFF
TRBV14,TRBJ2-7,CASSDYGEQYF
TRBV25-1,TRBJ2-7,CASSAPGTGGYEQYF
TRBV9,TRBJ2-1,CASSVGGSGAPQSQFF
TRBV6-5,TRBJ1-2,CASSFGTGLSYTF
TRBV6-5,TRBJ2-1,CASSYGLAAYNEQFF
TRBV7-2,TRBJ2-7,CASSLVGASYEQYF
TRBV7-2,TRBJ2-1,CASSVWTASYNEQFF
TRBV7-8,TRBJ1-5,CASSLDRVSDQPQHF
TRBV6-1,TRBJ2-2,CASGLLAGELFF
TRBV6-1,TRBJ2-5,CASSELGETQYF
TRBV5-6,TRBJ2-3,CASSRTSGRGNTQYF
TRBV4-2,TRBJ1-4,CASSPPGRGDAELFF
TRBV20-1,TRBJ2-5,CSAPYQETQYF
TRBV18,TRBJ1-1,CASSPAAQELNTEAFF
TRBV19,TRBJ2-2,CASSNLGGNTGELFF
TRBV11-3,TRBJ1-1,CASSYSHGTGTEAFF
TRBV19,TRBJ2-3,CASSIGDWSSTDTQYF
TRBV27,TRBJ2-4,CASSRSYQTGQKNIQYF
TRBV6-6,TRBJ1-5,CASEGQSNQPQHF
TRBV7-6,TRBJ2-5,CASSLAPGGSQETQYF
TRBV15,TRBJ1-2,CATSREGMGQGNYGYTF
TRBV2,TRBJ2-7,CASSEEQDYIYEQYF
TRBV7-2,TRBJ1-1,CASSLLGRVNTEAFF
TRBV27,TRBJ2-3,CASSLWRGMGTDTQYF
TRBV14,-,CASSHEGRSEQYF
TRBV5-1,TRBJ1-2,CASSFDRSYGYTF
TRBV28,TRBJ1-2,CASSLRGYGYTF
TRBV5-5,TRBJ1-3,CASSLEDLRNTIYF
TRBV6-5,TRBJ1-1,CASSSEDRGDLQAFF
TRBV10-1,TRBJ1-2,CASSGDRGNYGYTF
TRBV4-1,TRBJ2-3,CASSQSGLANSLTQYF
TRBV27,TRBJ1-5,CASSLEGRQPQHF
TRBV30,TRBJ2-6,CAWSVGGNSGANVLTF
TRBV28,TRBJ2-5,CATGSRLAGETQYF
TRBV7-9,TRBJ1-2,CASTQGGVYGYTF
TRBV5-1,TRBJ2-5,CASNSEGARGTQYF
TRBV6-1,TRBJ1-3,CASSETGAGNTIYF
TRBV28,TRBJ1-5,CASSPRGGQGSNQPQHF
TRBV28,TRBJ2-2,CASSYRGAIHTGELFF
TRBV10-2,TRBJ2-1,CASMSGANEQFF